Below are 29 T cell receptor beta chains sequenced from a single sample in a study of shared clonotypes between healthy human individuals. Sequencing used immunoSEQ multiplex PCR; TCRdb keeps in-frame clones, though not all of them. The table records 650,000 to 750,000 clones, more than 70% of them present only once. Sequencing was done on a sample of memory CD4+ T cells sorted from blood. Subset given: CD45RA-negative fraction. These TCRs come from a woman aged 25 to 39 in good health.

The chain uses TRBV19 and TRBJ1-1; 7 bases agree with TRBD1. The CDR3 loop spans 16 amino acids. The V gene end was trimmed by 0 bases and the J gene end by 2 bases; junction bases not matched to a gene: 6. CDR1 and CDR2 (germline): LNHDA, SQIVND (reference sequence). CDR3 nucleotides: TGTGCCAGTAGTATAGACAGGGGGTGGAAAAACACTGAAGCTTTCTTT. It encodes CASSIDRGWKNTEAFF.

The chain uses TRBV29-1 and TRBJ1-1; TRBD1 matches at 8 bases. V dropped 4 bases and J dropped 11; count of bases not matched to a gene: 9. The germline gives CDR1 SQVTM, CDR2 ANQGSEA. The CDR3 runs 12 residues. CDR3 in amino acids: CSVAGQGNMAFF. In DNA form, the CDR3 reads TGCAGCGTTGCCGGACAGGGTAATATGGCTTTCTTT.

In nucleotides, the CDR3 is TGTGCCAGCAGCCACGACAGGGTGAACGAGCAGTACTTC. As protein: CASSHDRVNEQYF. The chain carries TRBV7-8 and TRBJ2-7; 7 bases are shared with TRBD1. The CDR3 totals 13 residues. Losses at the gene ends were 5 bases for V and 5 bases for J; bases not matched to a gene: 6. CDR1 is SGHVS and CDR2 is FQNEAQ in the germline V gene.

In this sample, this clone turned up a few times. The CDR3 protein is CASSNGQGVGEQFF. The CDR3 nucleotides read TGTGCCAGCAGCAACGGACAGGGTGTGGGTGAGCAGTTCTTC. The V call is TRBV7-8, the J call TRBJ2-1, with TRBD1 matching over 8 bases. The J segment lost 9 bases and the V segment lost 5 bases, leaving 9 bases of the junction unmatched. The CDR3 has 14 amino acids. Germline assignment: CDR1 SGHVS and CDR2 FQNEAQ.

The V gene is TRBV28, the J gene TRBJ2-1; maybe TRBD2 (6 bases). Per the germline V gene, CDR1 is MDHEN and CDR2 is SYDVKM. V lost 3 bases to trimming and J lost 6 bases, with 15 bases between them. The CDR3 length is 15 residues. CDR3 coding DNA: TGTGCCAGCAGTTTGTGGCGGGACGTTCGCAATGAGCAGTTCTTC. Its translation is CASSLWRDVRNEQFF.

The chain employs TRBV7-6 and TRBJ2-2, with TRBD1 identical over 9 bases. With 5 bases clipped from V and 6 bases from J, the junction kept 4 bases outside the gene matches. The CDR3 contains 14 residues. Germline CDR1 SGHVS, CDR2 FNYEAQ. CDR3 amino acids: CASSPWTGAGELFF. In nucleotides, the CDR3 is TGTGCCAGCAGCCCCTGGACAGGGGCCGGGGAGCTGTTTTTT.

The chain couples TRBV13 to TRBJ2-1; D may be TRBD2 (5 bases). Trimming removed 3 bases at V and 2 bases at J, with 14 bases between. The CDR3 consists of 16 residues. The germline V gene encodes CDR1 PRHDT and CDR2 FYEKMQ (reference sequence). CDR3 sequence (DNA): TGTGCCAGCAGCTTTTTTGGTGGGAGCCCCTACAATGAGCAGTTCTTC. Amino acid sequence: CASSFFGGSPYNEQFF.

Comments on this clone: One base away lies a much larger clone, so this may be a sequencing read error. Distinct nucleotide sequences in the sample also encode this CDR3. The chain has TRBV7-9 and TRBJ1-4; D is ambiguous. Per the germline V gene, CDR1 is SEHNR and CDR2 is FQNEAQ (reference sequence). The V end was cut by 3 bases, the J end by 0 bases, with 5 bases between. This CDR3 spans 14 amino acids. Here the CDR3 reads CASSFGATNEKLFF. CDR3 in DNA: TGTGCCAGCAGCTTCGGAGCAACTAATGAAAAACTGTTTTTT.

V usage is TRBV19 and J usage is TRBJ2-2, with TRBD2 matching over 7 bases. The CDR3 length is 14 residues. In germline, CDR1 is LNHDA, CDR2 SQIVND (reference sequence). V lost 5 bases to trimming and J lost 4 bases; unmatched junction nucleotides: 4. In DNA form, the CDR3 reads TGTGCCAGTAGTTCGGGAGGACTCACCGGGGAGCTGTTTTTT. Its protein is CASSSGGLTGELFF. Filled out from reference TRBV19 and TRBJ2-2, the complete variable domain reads DGGITQSPKYLFRKEGQNVTLSCEQNLNHDAMYWYRQDPGQGLRLIYYSQIVNDFQKGDIAEGYSVSREKKESFPLTVTSAQKNPTAFYLCASSSGGLTGELFFGEGSRLTVL.

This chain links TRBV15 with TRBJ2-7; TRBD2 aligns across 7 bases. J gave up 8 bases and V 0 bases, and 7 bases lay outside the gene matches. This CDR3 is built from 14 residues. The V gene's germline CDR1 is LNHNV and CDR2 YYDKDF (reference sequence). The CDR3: CATSRDRGDFQQYF. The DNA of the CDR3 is TGTGCCACCAGCAGAGACCGGGGGGACTTCCAGCAGTACTTC. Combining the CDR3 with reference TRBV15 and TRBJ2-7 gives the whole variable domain DAMVIQNPRYQVTQFGKPVTLSCSQTLNHNVMYWYQQKSSQAPKLLFHYYDKDFNNEADTPDNFQSRRPNTSFCFLDIRSPGLGDTAMYLCATSRDRGDFQQYFGPGTRLTVT.

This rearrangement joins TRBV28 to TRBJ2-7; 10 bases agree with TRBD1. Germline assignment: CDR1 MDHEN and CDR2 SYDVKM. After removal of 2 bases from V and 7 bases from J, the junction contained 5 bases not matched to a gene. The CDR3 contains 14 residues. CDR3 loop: CASSLRQGAREQYF. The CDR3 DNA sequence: TGTGCCAGCAGTTTAAGACAGGGGGCTCGAGAGCAGTACTTC.

The CDR3 protein is CASRGVGFTEAFF. CDR3 nucleotides: TGTGCCAGCAGGGGGGTAGGGTTCACTGAAGCTTTCTTT. The chain joins TRBV28 to TRBJ1-1, with D maybe TRBD1 (5 bases). Per the germline V gene, CDR1 is MDHEN and CDR2 is SYDVKM. V was pared by 6 bases and J by 4 bases, with 12 bases between. The CDR3 contains 13 residues. Full variable domain (remainder filled in from reference TRBV28 and TRBJ1-1): DVKVTQSSRYLVKRTGEKVFLECVQDMDHENMFWYRQDPGLGLRLIYFSYDVKMKEKGDIPEGYSVSREKKERFSLILESASTNQTSMYLCASRGVGFTEAFFGQGTRLTVV.

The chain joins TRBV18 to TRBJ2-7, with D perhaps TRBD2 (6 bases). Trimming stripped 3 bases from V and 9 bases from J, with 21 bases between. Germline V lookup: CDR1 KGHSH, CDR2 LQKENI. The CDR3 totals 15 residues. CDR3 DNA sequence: TGTGCCAGCTCACCCTCCGGGGCGGCCAACGGGGGGCAGTACTTC. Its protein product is CASSPSGAANGGQYF.

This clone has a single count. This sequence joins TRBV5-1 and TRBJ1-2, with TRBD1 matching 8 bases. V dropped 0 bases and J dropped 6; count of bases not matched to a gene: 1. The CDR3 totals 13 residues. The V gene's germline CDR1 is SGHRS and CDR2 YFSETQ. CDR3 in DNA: TGCGCCAGCAGCTTGGTGACAGGGGATGGCTACACCTTC. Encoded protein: CASSLVTGDGYTF.

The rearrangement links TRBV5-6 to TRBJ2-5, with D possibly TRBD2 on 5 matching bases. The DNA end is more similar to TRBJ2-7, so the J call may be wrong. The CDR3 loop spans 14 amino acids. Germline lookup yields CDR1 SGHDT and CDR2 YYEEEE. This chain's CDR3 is CASSMAGENYEQYF. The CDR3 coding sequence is TGTGCCAGCAGCATGGCCGGGGAGAACTACGAGCAGTACTTC.

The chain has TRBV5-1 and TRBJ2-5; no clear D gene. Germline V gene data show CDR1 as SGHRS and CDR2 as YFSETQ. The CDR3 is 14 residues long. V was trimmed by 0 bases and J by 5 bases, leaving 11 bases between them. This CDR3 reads CASSLAGLGETQYF. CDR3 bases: TGCGCCAGCAGCTTGGCCGGGTTGGGGGAGACCCAGTACTTC.

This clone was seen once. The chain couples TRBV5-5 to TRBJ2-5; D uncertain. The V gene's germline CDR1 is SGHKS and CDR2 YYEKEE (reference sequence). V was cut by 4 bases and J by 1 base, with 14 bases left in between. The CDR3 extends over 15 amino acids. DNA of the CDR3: TGTGCCAGCAGCGCCGACGGATTCCTCCAAGAGACCCAGTACTTC. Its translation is CASSADGFLQETQYF.

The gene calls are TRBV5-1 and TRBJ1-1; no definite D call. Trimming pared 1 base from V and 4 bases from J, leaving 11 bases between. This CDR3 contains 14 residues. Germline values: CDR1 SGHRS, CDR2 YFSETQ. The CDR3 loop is CASSLLDLGTEAFF. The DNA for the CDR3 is TGCGCCAGCAGCTTGTTAGATTTAGGCACTGAAGCTTTCTTT.

CDR3 amino acids: CAWMGPVFSDTQYF. DNA of the CDR3: TGTGCCTGGATGGGACCGGTCTTTTCAGATACGCAGTATTTT. The V call is TRBV30, the J call TRBJ2-3; the D call may be TRBD1 or TRBD2 (5 bases each). This CDR3 comprises 14 residues. The V end was cut by 4 bases, the J end by 4 bases, with 15 bases between. Germline V CDR1 and CDR2: GTSNPN, SVGIG (reference sequence).

The DNA of the CDR3 is TGTGCCAGCAGTCCGTATGGGACAGGGGGCAATCAGCCCCAGCATTTT. Its translation is CASSPYGTGGNQPQHF. The V and J genes are TRBV27 and TRBJ1-5; 10 positions agree with TRBD1. Germline V gene data show CDR1 as MNHEY and CDR2 as SMNVEV (reference sequence). The junction had 6 bases not matched to a gene; V was cut back by 5 bases and J by 2 bases. This CDR3 contains 16 residues.

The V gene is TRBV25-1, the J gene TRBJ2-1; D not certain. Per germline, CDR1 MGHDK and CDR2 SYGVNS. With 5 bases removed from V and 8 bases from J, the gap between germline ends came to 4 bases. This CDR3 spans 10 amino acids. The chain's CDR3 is CASSWDEQFF. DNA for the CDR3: TGTGCCAGCAGTTGGGATGAGCAGTTCTTC.

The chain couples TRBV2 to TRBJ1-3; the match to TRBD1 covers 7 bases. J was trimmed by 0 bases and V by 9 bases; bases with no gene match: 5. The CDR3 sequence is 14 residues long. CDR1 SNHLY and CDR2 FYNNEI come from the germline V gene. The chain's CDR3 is CASRDRSSGNTIYF. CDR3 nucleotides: TGTGCCAGTCGGGACAGATCCTCTGGAAACACCATATATTTT. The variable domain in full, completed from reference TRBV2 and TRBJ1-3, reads EPEVTQTPSHQVTQMGQEVILRCVPISNHLYFYWYRQILGQKVEFLVSFYNNEISEKSEIFDDQFSVERPDGSNFTLKIRSTKLEDSAMYFCASRDRSSGNTIYFGEGSWLTVV.

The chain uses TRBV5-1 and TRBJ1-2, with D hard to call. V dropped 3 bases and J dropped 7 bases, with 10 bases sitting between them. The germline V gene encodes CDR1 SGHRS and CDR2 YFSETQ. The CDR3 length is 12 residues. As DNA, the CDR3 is TGCGCCAGCAGCTCCGTGGTAGGTGGCTACACCTTC. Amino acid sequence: CASSSVVGGYTF. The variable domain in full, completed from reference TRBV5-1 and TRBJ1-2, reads KAGVTQTPRYLIKTRGQQVTLSCSPISGHRSVSWYQQTPGQGLQFLFEYFSETQRNKGNFPGRFSGRQFSNSRSEMNVSTLELGDSALYLCASSSVVGGYTFGSGTRLTVV.

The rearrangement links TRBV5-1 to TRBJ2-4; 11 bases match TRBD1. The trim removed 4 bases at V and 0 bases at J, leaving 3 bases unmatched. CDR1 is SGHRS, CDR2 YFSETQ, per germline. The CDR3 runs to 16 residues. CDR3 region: CASSRTGGLAKNIQYF. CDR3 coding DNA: TGCGCCAGCAGCAGGACAGGGGGCCTAGCCAAAAACATTCAGTACTTC.

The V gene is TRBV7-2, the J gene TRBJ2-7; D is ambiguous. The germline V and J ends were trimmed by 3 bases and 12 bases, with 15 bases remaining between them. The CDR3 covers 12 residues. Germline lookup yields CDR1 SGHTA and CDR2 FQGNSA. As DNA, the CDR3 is TGTGCCAGCAGCTTGGAGAGAGCTAAGCCGTACTTC. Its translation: CASSLERAKPYF. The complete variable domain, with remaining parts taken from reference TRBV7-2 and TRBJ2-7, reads GAGVSQSPSNKVTEKGKDVELRCDPISGHTALYWYRQSLGQGLEFLIYFQGNSAPDKSGLPSDRFSAERTGGSVSTLTIQRTQQEDSAVYLCASSLERAKPYFGPGTRLTVT.

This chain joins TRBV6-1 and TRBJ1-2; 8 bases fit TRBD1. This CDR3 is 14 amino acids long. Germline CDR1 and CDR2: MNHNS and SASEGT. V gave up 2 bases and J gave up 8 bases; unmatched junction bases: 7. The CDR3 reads CASSERRTGPGYTF. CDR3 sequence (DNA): TGTGCCAGCAGTGAAAGAAGGACAGGGCCCGGCTACACCTTC.

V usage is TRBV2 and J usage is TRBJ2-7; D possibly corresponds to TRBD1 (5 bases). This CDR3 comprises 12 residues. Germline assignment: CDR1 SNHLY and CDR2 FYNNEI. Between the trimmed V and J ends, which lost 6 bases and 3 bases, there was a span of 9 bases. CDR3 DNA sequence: TGTGCCAGCAGAGGGGATTTCTACGAGCAGTACTTC. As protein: CASRGDFYEQYF.

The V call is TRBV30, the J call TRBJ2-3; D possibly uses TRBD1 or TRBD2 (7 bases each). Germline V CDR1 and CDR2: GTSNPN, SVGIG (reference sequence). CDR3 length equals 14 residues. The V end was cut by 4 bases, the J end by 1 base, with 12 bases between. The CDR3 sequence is CAWNRGGGTDTQYF. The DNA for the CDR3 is TGTGCCTGGAACAGGGGAGGGGGCACAGATACGCAGTATTTT.

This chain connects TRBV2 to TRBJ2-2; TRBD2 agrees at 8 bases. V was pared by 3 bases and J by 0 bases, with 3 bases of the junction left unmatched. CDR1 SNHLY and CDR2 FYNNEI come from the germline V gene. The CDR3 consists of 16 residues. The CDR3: CASSEGSGTNTGELFF. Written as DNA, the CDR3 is TGTGCCAGCAGTGAGGGTAGCGGGACGAACACCGGGGAGCTGTTTTTT.